This T cell receptor (beta chain) derives from a study of blood T cell repertoires in COVID-19 (dated by TCRdb to the early 2020s). Regarding the study in general: Collaborator samples came from the United States, Italy and Spain and covered acute and convalescent phases of COVID-19. HLA class I and class II types, where available, came from metadata supplied by the sample provider rather than from assay-based typing. Sample metadata almost always included a de-identified subject ID, COVID-19 status, age in years and sex. The prospective study material was composed of cDNA or gDNA derived from T cells, B-cell-depleted T cells, or PBMCs. Deeply sampled blood TCRbeta repertoires from subjects exposed to, actively infected with, or recovered from COVID-19 were included in the dataset. The repertoires were released in a freely available public database intended as a resource for research on the immune response to SARS-CoV-2. Samples came from the ongoing ImmuneRACE study (first 160 participants) plus 1,254 subjects from 6 global collaborators.

Study-wide conclusions, independent of this receptor: Clinical and demographic metadata were provided uncurated, with the amount varying by source and participant.

The collaborating institutions used their own protocols to collect whole blood in K2EDTA tubes. Collaborator samples were shipped for TCRbeta analysis as frozen whole blood, isolated PBMCs, or DNA extracted from either sample type. TCRbeta CDR3 regions were amplified from genomic DNA by means of the immunoSEQ Assay, a bias-controlled multiplex PCR. Processing in the source paper ran as follows. The number of nucleated cells in each sample was estimated from the amplification of reference gene primers within the assay. To quantify the absolute abundance of each unique TCRbeta CDR3 rearrangement, sequence reads were collapsed and filtered. For each sample, productive Simpson clonality was calculated as the square root of Simpson's diversity index over productive rearrangements. TCRdb's version of the immuneACCESS table is confined to in-frame rearrangements and falls short of the full clone set. An unresolved V gene accounts for under half of the shortfall where checked; the remainder is of unknown origin. Clone size and V and J calls were adopted from that table, with D and trimming inferred from the DNA. This sample comprises about 63,000 clones, roughly 85% of them detected only once. More than 25% of the sample lies in the top ten.

As for this clone: Its binding antigen is unknown. Base qualities are not provided; no much larger clone lies one nucleotide away.

The V and J ends are trimmed by 2 bases and 2 bases, leaving 6 bases between them. The CDR3 covers 13 residues, taking in both the cysteine and the phenylalanine. This entry keeps only the CDR3 DNA: 39 bases, framed from base 1. The germline V gene gives CDR1 as SGHTA and CDR2 as FQGTGA. The sequencing input was peripheral blood. This receptor was obtained from a human donor in a cohort sampled during active COVID-19. The sequence links TRBV7-3 to TRBJ1-2; the D gene is perhaps TRBD1, on 5 matching bases. The bases read TGTGCCAGCAGCTTAGGGGGGAACTATGGCTACACCTTC. This sequence encodes CASSLGGNYGYTF.